These 9 T cell receptor beta chains were all obtained from the same sample, sequenced in a study of T cell changes during pregnancy in multiple sclerosis (dated by TCRdb to the late 2010s). The library came from the immunoSEQ multiplex PCR assay. The clones in this table, taken by TCRdb from immuneACCESS, are in-frame only. Not every clone is retained; where verified, under half of the shortfall comes from an unresolved V gene, and the cause of the rest is unknown. The sample table holds 25,000 to 35,000 clones, of which approximately 90% were seen once. Over 3.5% of the sample lies in the top ten. Sequencing used CD8+ T cells from peripheral blood mononuclear cells, obtained in the second trimester of pregnancy. The receptors were sampled from a female donor with multiple sclerosis, enrolled in a pregnancy study.

The chain joins TRBV19 to TRBJ1-5; D is unclear. There are 13 residues in the CDR3. Germline CDR1 reads LNHDA; CDR2 reads SQIVND (reference sequence). V was trimmed by 3 bases and J by 4 bases, leaving 7 bases between them. In nucleotides, the CDR3 is TGTGCCAGTAGTATCGGGGTGAATCAGCCCCAGCATTTT. This encodes CASSIGVNQPQHF. Based on the CDR3 plus reference TRBV19 and TRBJ1-5, the full variable domain is DGGITQSPKYLFRKEGQNVTLSCEQNLNHDAMYWYRQDPGQGLRLIYYSQIVNDFQKGDIAEGYSVSREKKESFPLTVTSAQKNPTAFYLCASSIGVNQPQHFGDGTRLSIL.

CDR3 protein: CASSPHPTGTNEQFF. The CDR3 bases are TGTGCCAGCAGTCCCCACCCAACAGGGACCAATGAGCAGTTCTTC. V and J are TRBV7-3 and TRBJ2-1; the D gene is possibly TRBD1 (6 bases). In germline, CDR1 is SGHTA, CDR2 FQGTGA. This CDR3 is built from 15 residues. Trimming took off 6 bases at V and 6 bases at J, with 18 bases between the two ends.

Only a few counts were recorded for this clone. CDR3 sequence: CASSEKEGGNSPLHF. The DNA for the CDR3 is TGTGCCAGCAGTGAGAAGGAGGGAGGGAATTCACCCCTCCACTTT. This sequence joins TRBV6-4 and TRBJ1-6, with D hard to call. CDR3 length equals 15 residues. In germline, CDR1 is MRHNA, CDR2 SNTAGT. Trimming took 3 bases from V and 7 from J, leaving 13 bases between them.

The chain joins TRBV9 to TRBJ2-2; 12 bases match TRBD2. The CDR3 runs to 17 residues. V lost 3 bases and J lost 0; bases outside the gene matches: 3. Germline CDR1 and CDR2: SGDLS and YYNGEE. The CDR3 bases are TGTGCCAGCAGCGGGACTAGCGGGATCCCGAACACCGGGGAGCTGTTTTTT. Translating it yields CASSGTSGIPNTGELFF.

The gene calls are TRBV4-1 and TRBJ1-1; TRBD1 might be the D (5 bases). Germline V lookup: CDR1 MGHRA, CDR2 YSYEKL. Trimming stripped 5 bases from V and 5 bases from J, with 9 bases between. This CDR3 spans 12 amino acids. The CDR3 DNA sequence: TGCGCCAGCAGCAGGGGAGGGACTGAAGCTTTCTTT. Protein product: CASSRGGTEAFF.

J is TRBJ1-1 and V is TRBV4-3; 7 bases are shared with TRBD1. V shed 0 bases and J 3 bases; nucleotides not matched to a gene: 10. CDR1 is LGHNA, CDR2 YSLEER, per germline. The CDR3 has 17 residues. CDR3 sequence reads: CASSQDRGQPWDTEAFF. CDR3 in DNA: TGCGCCAGCAGCCAAGATAGGGGGCAACCCTGGGACACTGAAGCTTTCTTT.

Here the CDR3 DNA reads TGTGCCAGCAGGACTAGCGGTAGAGATACGCAGTATTTT. Encoded protein: CASRTSGRDTQYF. The chain is built from TRBV11-2 and TRBJ2-3; TRBD2 aligns across 9 bases. The CDR3 has 13 residues. The ends lost 6 bases at V and 5 bases at J; junction bases unmatched: 3. Germline CDR1 is SGHAT and CDR2 is FQNNGV.

The V gene is TRBV7-9, the J gene TRBJ2-1; 14 nucleotides agree with TRBD2. V trimming: 8 bases; J trimming: 7 bases; junction bases outside the gene matches: 4. CDR1 and CDR2 from the germline V gene are SEHNR and FQNEAQ (reference sequence). CDR3 length equals 14 residues. CDR3 sequence reads: CASQGTSGSNEQFF. CDR3 nucleotide sequence: TGTGCCAGCCAGGGGACTAGCGGGAGTAATGAGCAGTTCTTC.

The J gene is TRBJ1-5, the V gene TRBV7-9; D is possibly TRBD1 (5 bases). The length of the CDR3 is 14 residues. Trimming stripped 5 bases from V and 4 bases from J, with 12 bases between. CDR1 is SEHNR and CDR2 is FQNEAQ in the germline V gene (reference sequence). The CDR3 coding sequence is TGTGCCAGCAGCGTGGACATTGGGAATCAGCCCCAGCATTTT. Translated, it gives CASSVDIGNQPQHF.